This note documents a single T cell receptor beta chain sequence. The antigen is unknown. This sample stems from a study of cytomegalovirus exposure and HLA in healthy donors. Germline V gene sequence: CDR1 SNHLY, CDR2 FYNNEI. The CDR3 is 8 residues long. Trimming took 6 bases from V and 13 from J, leaving 6 bases between them. PCR was performed using 60 Vbeta and 13 Jbeta primers. Measured with immunoSEQ multiplex PCR; TCRdb has only the in-frame clones, and not every one. The table includes over 120,000 clones, 70% to 85% detected once. Notes on the study in general: In a later analysis, at a false discovery rate of 0.05, fewer than 20,000 TCR beta sequences matched HLA alleles. It was taken for granted in presence/absence analyses that sequencing depth across donors was roughly uniform. Researchers reported from a later analysis that most CMV-associated TCR beta chains appeared HLA-restricted.

Source material: PBMCs. This chain connects TRBV2 to TRBJ2-5; TRBD1 is a possible D gene (6 bases). The TCR sequence derives from a man aged 30-40 years in good health and CMV-seropositive. The CDR3 region is CASRDRYF. The CDR3 DNA is TGTGCCAGCAGGGACAGGTACTTC.